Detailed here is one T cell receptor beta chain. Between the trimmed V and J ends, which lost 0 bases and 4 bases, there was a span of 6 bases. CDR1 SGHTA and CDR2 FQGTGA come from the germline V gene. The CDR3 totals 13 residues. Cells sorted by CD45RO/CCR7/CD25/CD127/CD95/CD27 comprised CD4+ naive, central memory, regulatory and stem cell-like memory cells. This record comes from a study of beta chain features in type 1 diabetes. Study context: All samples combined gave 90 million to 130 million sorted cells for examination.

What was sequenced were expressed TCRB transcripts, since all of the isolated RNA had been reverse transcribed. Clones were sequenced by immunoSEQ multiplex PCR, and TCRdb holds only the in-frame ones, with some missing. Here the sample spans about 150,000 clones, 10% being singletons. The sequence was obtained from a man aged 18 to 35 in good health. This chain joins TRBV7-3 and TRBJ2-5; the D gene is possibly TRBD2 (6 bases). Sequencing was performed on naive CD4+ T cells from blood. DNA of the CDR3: TGTGCCAGCAGCTTAACGGGAGGAGAGACCCAGTACTTC. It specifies CASSLTGGETQYF.